This entry is about one TCR beta chain. The germline V gene has CDR1 SEHNR and CDR2 FQNEAQ (reference sequence). The CDR3 length is 16 residues. Trimming pared 0 bases from V and 4 bases from J, leaving 10 bases between. This sample was included in a study of T cells in Graves' hyperthyroidism and ophthalmopathy. The investigators amplified TCR beta CDR3 regions from RNA transcripts. When the TCR CDR3 underwent first-round RT-PCR, the HTBI primer set was used. TCRdb passed the multiplex PCR reads through MiXCR, listing each CDR3 protein once. The sample consists of about 400,000 distinct CDR3 sequences, around a quarter of them appearing once.

The receptor was isolated from a man aged 50 to 60 with Graves' hyperthyroidism. The chain carries TRBV7-9 and TRBJ1-6; unclear D gene. Sequencing was carried out using blood. The DNA for the CDR3 is TGTGCCAGCAGCTTAGCGCCGGTGGGGTATAATTCACCCCTCCACTTT. Translation gives CASSLAPVGYNSPLHF. The entire variable domain, with the rest obtained from reference TRBV7-9 and TRBJ1-6, is as follows: DTGVSQNPRHKITKRGQNVTFRCDPISEHNRLYWYRQTLGQGPEFLTYFQNEAQLEKSRLLSDRFSAERPKGSFSTLEIQRTEQGDSAMYLCASSLAPVGYNSPLHFGNGTRLTVT.